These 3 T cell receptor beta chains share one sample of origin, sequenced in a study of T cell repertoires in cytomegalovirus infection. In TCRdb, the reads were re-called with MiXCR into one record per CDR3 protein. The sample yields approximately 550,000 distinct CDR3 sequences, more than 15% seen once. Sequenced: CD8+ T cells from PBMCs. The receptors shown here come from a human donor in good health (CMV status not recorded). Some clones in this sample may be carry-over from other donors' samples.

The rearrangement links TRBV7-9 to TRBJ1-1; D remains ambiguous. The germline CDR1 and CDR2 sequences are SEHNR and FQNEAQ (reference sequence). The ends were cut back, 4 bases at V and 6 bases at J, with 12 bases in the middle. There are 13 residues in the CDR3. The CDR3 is CASSSRDRAEAFF. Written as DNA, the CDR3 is TGTGCCAGCAGCTCGAGAGATAGGGCTGAAGCTTTCTTT.

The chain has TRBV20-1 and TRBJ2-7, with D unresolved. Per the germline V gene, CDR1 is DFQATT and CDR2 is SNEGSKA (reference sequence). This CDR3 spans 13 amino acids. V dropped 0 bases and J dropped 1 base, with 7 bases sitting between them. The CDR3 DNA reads TGCAGTGCTAGAGATGGCGAATCCTACGAGCAGTACTTC. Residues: CSARDGESYEQYF.

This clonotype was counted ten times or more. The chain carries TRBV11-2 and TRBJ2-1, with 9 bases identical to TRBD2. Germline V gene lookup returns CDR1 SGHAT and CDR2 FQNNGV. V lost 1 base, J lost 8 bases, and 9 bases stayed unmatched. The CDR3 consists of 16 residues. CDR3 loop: CASSLGLAGARDEQFF. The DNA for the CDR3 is TGTGCCAGCAGCTTAGGGTTAGCGGGGGCACGGGATGAGCAGTTCTTC.